What follows describes a single T cell receptor (beta chain). Its matching antigen is unknown. These data are taken from a study of cytomegalovirus exposure and HLA in healthy donors. Overall study results and limits: A later analysis found most CMV-associated TCR beta chains apparently HLA-restricted. Cytomegalovirus association was listed for 150 to 200 TCR beta chains. Per published accounts, TCR beta sequences correctly predicted the HLA-A and HLA-B alleles of most subjects.

PCR amplification relied on 60 Vbeta primers (plus 13 Jbeta primers). Method: immunoSEQ multiplex PCR; TCRdb's copy keeps in-frame clones and lacks some. The sample includes some 120,000 clones, over 75% seen only once; the top ten take 4%. In germline, CDR1 is MNHNY, CDR2 SVGAGI (reference sequence). This CDR3 comprises 16 residues. V lost 5 bases to trimming and J lost 0 bases, with 17 bases between them. The origin of this receptor is a man between 18 and 29 years old in good health and CMV-seropositive. The rearrangement links TRBV6-6 to TRBJ2-7; D perhaps matches TRBD1 (6 bases). Sequencing was carried out using PBMCs. The CDR3 reads CASSPPRQALSYEQYF. As DNA, the CDR3 is TGTGCCAGCAGTCCCCCCCGACAGGCCCTCTCCTACGAGCAGTACTTC.